This is a list of T cell receptor beta chains from one sample in a study of tumor-infiltrating lymphocytes in localized non-small cell lung cancer. Method: immunoSEQ multiplex PCR; TCRdb's copy keeps in-frame clones and lacks some. The data show 9,500 to 15,000 clones, approximately 84% seen once. The sequenced material came from lung tumor tissue. The receptors were sampled from a human donor with non-small cell lung cancer. Each CDR3 is given with its conserved first and last residue. The D gene is left open where the match is weak. Clone size is not always given. Where it is, it says once, few, many or a class for expanded clones.

j_call | d_call | v_call | clone_size | cdr3_aa | cdr3_nt
TRBJ2-1 | - | TRBV27 | once | CASSQTPRGTGNYNEQFF | TGTGCCAGCAGTCAAACGCCCCGTGGGACGGGGAACTACAATGAGCAGTTCTTC
TRBJ1-5 | - | TRBV15 | - | CATSPGPNQPQHF | TGTGCCACCAGCCCAGGGCCGAATCAGCCCCAGCATTTT
TRBJ2-7 | TRBD1 | TRBV6-5 | once | CASSSRDSSYEQYF | TGTGCCAGCAGTTCCCGGGACAGCTCCTACGAGCAGTACTTC
TRBJ2-4 | TRBD1 | TRBV7-9 | - | CASSAPRQGVLAKNIQYF | TGTGCCAGCAGCGCACCTCGACAGGGGGTTCTAGCCAAAAACATTCAGTACTTC
TRBJ2-3 | TRBD2 | TRBV28 | - | CASSPWTSGRNAQYF | TGTGCCAGCAGTCCTTGGACTAGCGGGAGGAATGCGCAGTATTTT
TRBJ1-5 | TRBD1 | TRBV6-1 | - | CASSDRDRGAYGNQPQHF | TGTGCCAGCAGTGACAGGGACAGGGGCGCTTACGGCAATCAGCCCCAGCATTTT
TRBJ2-7 | - | TRBV5-6 | - | CASFEQGTPYEQYF | TGTGCCAGCTTTGAACAGGGAACCCCCTACGAGCAGTACTTC
TRBJ2-2 | - | TRBV9 | - | CASSREGTGELFF | TGTGCCAGCAGCCGAGAGGGGACCGGGGAGCTGTTTTTT
TRBJ2-1 | - | TRBV19 | - | CASSFSPRSYNEQFF | TGTGCCAGTAGTTTTAGCCCTCGGTCTTACAATGAGCAGTTCTTC
TRBJ2-7 | TRBD2 | TRBV30 | - | CAWSVIAGGTVKQYF | TGTGCCTGGAGTGTAATAGCGGGAGGTACGGTTAAGCAGTACTTC
TRBJ1-1 | - | TRBV30 | - | CALEGGGGLAFF | TGTGCCCTAGAGGGGGGGGGCGGATTGGCTTTCTTT
TRBJ1-5 | - | TRBV11-2 | - | CASSLDLSGHQPQHF | TGTGCCAGCAGCTTAGATCTCAGCGGGCATCAGCCCCAGCATTTT
TRBJ2-1 | - | TRBV14 | - | CASSQGYRGGFYNEQFF | TGTGCCAGCAGCCAAGGATACAGGGGGGGGTTCTACAATGAGCAGTTCTTC
TRBJ2-5 | - | TRBV5-1 | - | CASSTRAREETQYF | TGCGCCAGCAGCACCCGGGCCAGAGAAGAGACCCAGTACTTC
TRBJ2-3 | TRBD2 | TRBV5-1 | - | CASSLGRLAGGGTDTQYF | TGCGCCAGCAGCTTGGGGCGACTAGCGGGAGGGGGAACAGATACGCAGTATTTT
TRBJ2-2 | TRBD2 | TRBV27 | - | CASSLLVGGPGGELFF | TGTGCCAGCAGTTTATTGGTGGGAGGGCCCGGCGGGGAGCTGTTTTTT
TRBJ2-2 | TRBD2 | TRBV7-9 | - | CASSPSLAGVYTGELFF | TGTGCCAGCAGCCCTAGTTTAGCGGGAGTGTACACCGGGGAGCTGTTTTTT
TRBJ1-1 | - | TRBV11-2 | - | CASSLADQFEAFF | TGTGCCAGCAGCTTGGCGGACCAGTTTGAAGCTTTCTTT
TRBJ2-5 | TRBD2 | TRBV7-9 | - | CASSPGLAGERETQYF | TGTGCCAGCAGCCCGGGACTAGCGGGAGAGCGGGAGACCCAGTACTTC
TRBJ2-7 | TRBD2 | TRBV7-6 | - | CASSLEAGTKDSLYEQYF | TGTGCCAGCAGCTTAGAGGCCGGGACTAAAGACTCTCTCTACGAGCAGTACTTC
TRBJ2-5 | - | TRBV6-6 | - | CASSLVGSQETQYF | TGTGCCAGCAGTTTGGTCGGCAGTCAAGAGACCCAGTACTTC
TRBJ2-3 | - | TRBV7-2 | - | CASSSGPYTDTQYF | TGTGCCAGCAGCTCGGGACCATACACAGATACGCAGTATTTT
TRBJ2-7 | TRBD2 | TRBV28 | - | CASTKNLGLAPSYEQYF | TGTGCCAGCACCAAAAATCTGGGACTAGCGCCTTCCTACGAGCAGTACTTC
TRBJ2-5 | - | TRBV15 | - | CATSRDWDLETQYF | TGTGCCACCAGCAGAGATTGGGACCTAGAGACCCAGTACTTC
TRBJ1-1 | - | TRBV7-9 | - | CATTNRGGLTTEAFF | TGTGCCACCACGAATCGGGGGGGTTTGACCACTGAAGCTTTCTTT
TRBJ2-6 | TRBD1 | TRBV29-1 | - | CSVVDTGQGFSGANVLTF | TGCAGCGTTGTCGATACGGGACAGGGGTTCTCTGGGGCCAACGTCCTGACTTTC
TRBJ1-2 | TRBD1 | TRBV28 | few | CASSPDRSAGYTF | TGTGCCAGCAGCCCGGACAGGTCCGCTGGCTACACCTTC
TRBJ2-1 | - | TRBV29-1 | - | CSVEATYNEQFF | TGCAGCGTTGAGGCAACCTACAATGAGCAGTTCTTC
TRBJ1-4 | TRBD1 | TRBV5-1 | once | CASSPGQGGTNEKLFF | TGCGCCAGCAGCCCAGGACAGGGCGGAACTAATGAAAAACTGTTTTTT
TRBJ2-7 | - | TRBV7-6 | - | CASSSRQGGTYEQYF | TGTGCCAGCAGCTCCCGACAGGGAGGCACCTACGAGCAGTACTTC
TRBJ1-1 | - | TRBV10-3 | - | CATLDSVANTEAFF | TGTGCCACTTTGGACAGCGTTGCGAACACTGAAGCTTTCTTT
TRBJ2-7 | - | TRBV7-8 | once | CASSDSYEQYF | TGTGCCAGCAGCGACAGCTACGAGCAGTACTTC
TRBJ2-7 | - | TRBV21-1 | - | CASSKVRFRGTVGYEQYF | TGTGCCAGCAGCAAAGTTCGGTTTCGCGGGACAGTCGGTTACGAGCAGTACTTC
TRBJ2-1 | TRBD2 | TRBV5-4 | - | CASSLSGRVPNEQFF | TGTGCCAGCAGCCTTAGCGGGAGGGTTCCCAATGAGCAGTTCTTC
TRBJ2-1 | TRBD2 | TRBV11-2 | - | CASSFLAGGPGVYNEQFF | TGTGCCAGCAGCTTCTTGGCGGGAGGGCCGGGTGTTTACAATGAGCAGTTCTTC
TRBJ1-1 | - | TRBV6-1 | - | CASSGLAGKAFF | TGTGCCAGCAGTGGATTGGCGGGTAAAGCTTTCTTT
TRBJ1-5 | - | TRBV6-4 | - | CASSLQGGDQPQHF | TGTGCCAGCAGCTTACAGGGTGGCGATCAGCCCCAGCATTTT
TRBJ1-5 | - | TRBV30 | - | CAWSARTARNQPQHF | TGTGCCTGGAGTGCGAGGACGGCCCGCAATCAGCCCCAGCATTTT
TRBJ2-1 | TRBD2 | TRBV11-2 | - | CASSLLGGQGEQFF | TGTGCCAGCAGCTTATTGGGAGGGCAGGGTGAGCAGTTCTTC
TRBJ2-7 | - | TRBV23-1 | once | CPSLRRGNYEQYF | TGCCCAAGCCTTCGTAGGGGAAACTACGAGCAGTACTTC
TRBJ1-2 | - | TRBV29-1 | - | CSVSYRGPNYGYTF | TGCAGCGTTTCTTACCGAGGCCCTAACTATGGCTACACCTTC
TRBJ1-5 | TRBD1 | TRBV6-1 | - | CASNPTGSNQPQHF | TGTGCCAGCAACCCGACAGGGTCAAATCAGCCCCAGCATTTT
TRBJ2-2 | - | TRBV7-8 | - | CASSFINTGELFF | TGTGCCAGCAGCTTCATTAACACCGGGGAGCTGTTTTTT
TRBJ1-2 | - | TRBV5-8 | - | CASSLAGFGYGYTF | TGTGCCAGCAGCTTGGCAGGGTTTGGCTATGGCTACACCTTC
TRBJ2-1 | - | TRBV6-5 | few | CASRGTFPYNEQFF | TGTGCCAGCAGGGGGACCTTTCCATACAATGAGCAGTTCTTC
TRBJ1-2 | - | TRBV5-1 | - | CASSLGVEGGYTF | TGCGCCAGCAGCTTGGGAGTTGAGGGTGGCTACACCTTC